One TCR beta chain is described in this entry. The data derive from a study of blood T cell repertoires in COVID-19. The overall study: T cells, B-cell-depleted T cells, or PBMCs supplied cDNA or gDNA.

Here immunoSEQ multiplex PCR was the method, and the copy in TCRdb shows in-frame clones only, minus some. In the table there are 65,000 to 85,000 clones, 75% to 85% of which are singletons. The TCR comes from an elderly woman with active or convalescent COVID-19. The sequenced sample was peripheral blood.

The CDR3 region is CASSQVVGETQYF. DNA for the CDR3: TGTGCCAGCAGCCAAGTGGTCGGGGAGACCCAGTACTTC. The V and J genes are TRBV14 and TRBJ2-5; D unresolved. The CDR3 spans 13 residues. V was trimmed by 1 base and J by 5 bases, leaving 8 bases between them. Germline assignment: CDR1 SGHDN and CDR2 FVKESK.